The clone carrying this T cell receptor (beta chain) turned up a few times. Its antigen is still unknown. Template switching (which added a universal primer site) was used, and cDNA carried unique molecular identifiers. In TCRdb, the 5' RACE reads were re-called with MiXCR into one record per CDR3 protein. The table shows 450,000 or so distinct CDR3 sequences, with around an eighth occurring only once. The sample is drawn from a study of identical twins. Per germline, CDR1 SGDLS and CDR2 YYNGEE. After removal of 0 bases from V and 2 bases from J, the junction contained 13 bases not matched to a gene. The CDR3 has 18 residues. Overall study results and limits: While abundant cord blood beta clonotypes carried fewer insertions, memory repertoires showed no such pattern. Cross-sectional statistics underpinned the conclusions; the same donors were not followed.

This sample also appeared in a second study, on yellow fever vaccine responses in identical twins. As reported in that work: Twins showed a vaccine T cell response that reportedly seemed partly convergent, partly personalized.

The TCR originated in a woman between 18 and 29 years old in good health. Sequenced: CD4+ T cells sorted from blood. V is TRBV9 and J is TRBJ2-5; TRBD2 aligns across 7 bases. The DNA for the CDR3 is TGTGCCAGCAGCGTAGCTTCCGGGTTAGCGGGTGTACAAGAGACCCAGTACTTC. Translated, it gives CASSVASGLAGVQETQYF.